Presented here are 21 T cell receptor beta chains from one specimen sequenced in a study of shared clonotypes between healthy human individuals. Assay used: immunoSEQ multiplex PCR; TCRdb lists only in-frame clones, some missing. The sample holds about 1.1 million clones, around 77% seen once. Sample: memory CD4+ T cells from PBMCs. Subset denoted: CD45RA-negative fraction. These receptors all stem from a man aged 18 to 30 in good health. Some clones in this sample may be carry-over from other donors' samples.

This clone turned up a few times. J is TRBJ2-7 and V is TRBV25-1; the match to TRBD2 covers 9 bases. The CDR3 is made up of 14 amino acids. V dropped 5 bases and J dropped 6; count of bases not matched to a gene: 8. Germline lookup yields CDR1 MGHDK and CDR2 SYGVNS. In nucleotides, the CDR3 is TGTGCCAGCAGTTCTCATAGCGGGAGTGGCGAGCAGTACTTC. It is translated as CASSSHSGSGEQYF.

The chain employs TRBV30 and TRBJ2-7, with D possibly being TRBD2 (5 bases). The CDR3 has 17 amino acids. V was shortened by 3 bases and J by 4 bases, with 25 bases between the two germline ends. Germline lookup yields CDR1 GTSNPN and CDR2 SVGIG (reference sequence). The CDR3 here is CAWSPVTRELGFYEQYF. CDR3 nucleotide sequence: TGTGCCTGGAGCCCAGTCACTAGGGAACTGGGTTTTTACGAGCAGTACTTC.

This CDR3 is CASSLGHSQSYEQYF. CDR3 nucleotides: TGCGCCAGCAGCTTGGGACACTCCCAGTCCTACGAGCAGTACTTC. This chain connects TRBV5-1 to TRBJ2-7; D call uncertain. The germline CDR1 and CDR2 sequences are SGHRS and YFSETQ. Trimming took off 0 bases at V and 1 base at J, with 11 bases between the two ends. The CDR3 length is 15 residues.

The J gene is TRBJ2-2, the V gene TRBV5-1, with D possibly TRBD1 on 5 matching bases. The V gene's germline CDR1 is SGHRS and CDR2 YFSETQ. The CDR3 spans 15 residues. Between the trimmed V and J ends, which lost 3 bases and 2 bases, there was a span of 11 bases. The CDR3 DNA reads as TGCGCCAGCAGCTCTACAGGAGTCAACACCGGGGAGCTGTTTTTT. Translation: CASSSTGVNTGELFF.

Notes on this clone: An end of the junction differs from the germline gene, which may be a read error. The genes are TRBV2 and TRBJ2-6; TRBD1 is a possible D gene (6 bases). In germline, CDR1 is SNHLY, CDR2 FYNNEI. The CDR3 is 15 amino acids. The CDR3 region is CATNTGSSGADVLTF. CDR3 bases: TGTGCCACTAATACAGGGAGCTCTGGGGCCGACGTCCTGACTTTC. The full variable domain, rest sourced from reference TRBV2 and TRBJ2-6, is EPEVTQTPSHQVTQMGQEVILRCVPISNHLYFYWYRQILGQKVEFLVSFYNNEISEKSEIFDDQFSVERPDGSNFTLKIRSTKLEDSAMYFCATNTGSSGADVLTFGAGSRLTVL.

Regarding this clone: A read error may explain this, as a much larger clone is one base away. Different DNA sequences within this sample yield the same CDR3. The chain joins TRBV5-1 to TRBJ1-1, with D perhaps matching TRBD1 (5 bases). The length of the CDR3 is 13 residues. Germline V gene data show CDR1 as SGHRS and CDR2 as YFSETQ. The ends were cut back, 2 bases at V and 1 base at J, with 6 bases in the middle. Here the CDR3 DNA reads TGCGCCAGCAGCTTTGACAGGAACACTGAAGCTTTCTTT. It yields the protein CASSFDRNTEAFF.

This chain joins TRBV7-9 and TRBJ1-2; 9 bases fit TRBD1. The CDR3 consists of 16 residues. From germline, CDR1 is SEHNR and CDR2 FQNEAQ (reference sequence). V dropped 1 base and J dropped 4; count of bases not matched to a gene: 7. CDR3 DNA: TGTGCCAGCAGCTTAGGAGGGGACAGGGCCCCCTATGGCTACACCTTC. It encodes CASSLGGDRAPYGYTF.

The V gene is TRBV5-1, the J gene TRBJ2-1; no reliable D call. The V gene lost 4 bases and the J gene lost 0 bases, with 8 bases spanning the gap. The length of the CDR3 is 14 residues. Germline CDR1 and CDR2: SGHRS and YFSETQ. As DNA, the CDR3 is TGCGCCAGCAGCCTCCACAGCTCCTACAATGAGCAGTTCTTC. As protein: CASSLHSSYNEQFF.

The gene calls are TRBV5-1 and TRBJ2-5; D could derive from TRBD1 or TRBD2 (5 bases each). CDR3 length: 13 residues. Germline V CDR1 and CDR2: SGHRS, YFSETQ. Trimming removed 5 bases from V and 7 bases from J, with 15 bases in between. CDR3 protein: CASRPLGAATQYF. The CDR3 region has the DNA TGCGCCAGCAGACCACTAGGGGCGGCGACCCAGTACTTC.

The DNA of the CDR3 is TGTGCCAGCAGCTTCGGACAGGGGAGCACAGATACGCAGTATTTT. Translation gives CASSFGQGSTDTQYF. This chain joins TRBV7-3 and TRBJ2-3; 9 bases match TRBD1. This CDR3 has 15 residues. The ends lost 3 bases at V and 0 bases at J; junction bases unmatched: 1. Germline values: CDR1 SGHTA, CDR2 FQGTGA.

The chain recombines TRBV2 with TRBJ1-2; unclear D gene. The CDR3 loop spans 12 amino acids. Germline V gene sequence: CDR1 SNHLY, CDR2 FYNNEI. Trimming cost V 7 bases and J 8 bases, with 14 bases left between them. CDR3 bases: TGTGCCAGCATGAGAACCCAAAGGGGCTACACCTTC. Its protein is CASMRTQRGYTF.

The chain uses TRBV7-2 and TRBJ2-3; the D call may be TRBD1 or TRBD2 (5 bases each). Germline loops: CDR1 SGHTA, CDR2 FQGNSA. The CDR3 is made up of 13 amino acids. Trimming left V 3 bases short and J 8 bases short, with 12 bases between. The CDR3 region is CASSFTGTGTQYF. CDR3 nucleotides: TGTGCCAGCAGCTTCACCGGGACCGGTACGCAGTATTTT. Together with reference TRBV7-2 and TRBJ2-3, the CDR3 gives the full variable domain: GAGVSQSPSNKVTEKGKDVELRCDPISGHTALYWYRQSLGQGLEFLIYFQGNSAPDKSGLPSDRFSAERTGGSVSTLTIQRTQQEDSAVYLCASSFTGTGTQYFGPGTRLTVL.

This clone has just a few counts. This sample includes further DNA sequences coding for the same CDR3. The V gene is TRBV28, the J gene TRBJ2-7, with TRBD1 matching 7 bases. Germline CDR1 reads MDHEN; CDR2 reads SYDVKM. The CDR3 length is 12 residues. With V trimmed by 4 bases and J by 3 bases, 0 bases remained unmatched. DNA for the CDR3: TGTGCCAGCAGTTCAGGGGGCTACGAGCAGTACTTC. It is translated as CASSSGGYEQYF.

The genes are TRBV18 and TRBJ2-5; a weak D match, TRBD2 (5 bases). The CDR3 loop spans 16 amino acids. Germline V gene lookup returns CDR1 KGHSH and CDR2 LQKENI. V dropped 2 bases and J dropped 7 bases, with 20 bases sitting between them. CDR3 sequence (DNA): TGTGCCAGCTCACCAGATTTAGGCACCCGCGAGGGGACCCAGTACTTC. Translation: CASSPDLGTREGTQYF.

This clone has more than one count but fewer than ten. V usage is TRBV10-3 and J usage is TRBJ1-6; D may be TRBD1 (6 bases). The CDR3 has 14 residues. Germline CDR1 reads ENHRY; CDR2 reads SYGVKD. Trimming removed 5 bases at V and 7 bases at J, with 12 bases between. CDR3 residues: CAISKDSLNSPLHF. In DNA, the CDR3 is TGTGCCATCAGTAAGGACAGTTTGAATTCACCCCTCCACTTT.

As to this clone: Given a much more abundant clone one base away, this may be a read error. The CDR3 region is CSVVRTGNTGGLFF. In DNA form, the CDR3 reads TGCAGCGTTGTTAGGACAGGAAACACCGGGGGGCTGTTTTTT. This chain connects TRBV29-1 to TRBJ2-2; weak D call: TRBD1 (7 bases). The germline V gene has CDR1 SQVTM and CDR2 ANQGSEA. The CDR3 is 14 residues long.

The chain recombines TRBV5-4 with TRBJ1-2; D call uncertain. The CDR3 has 12 residues. Germline CDR1 reads SGHNT; CDR2 reads YYREEE (reference sequence). Trimming cost V 9 bases and J 6 bases, with 15 bases left between them. The CDR3 DNA follows: TGTGCCACCCTTAGATGGGGAGATGGCTACACCTTC. Translated: CATLRWGDGYTF.

This rearrangement joins TRBV5-1 to TRBJ2-5, with D maybe TRBD2 (6 bases). Germline-derived CDR1 and CDR2 are SGHRS and YFSETQ. This CDR3 has 14 amino acids. V shed 2 bases and J shed 5 bases, with 13 bases lying between them. The CDR3 loop is CASSFGRPRETQYF. CDR3 DNA sequence: TGCGCCAGCAGCTTTGGGAGGCCCAGGGAGACCCAGTACTTC.

The V gene is TRBV14, the J gene TRBJ1-1, with TRBD1 identical over 7 bases. V was clipped by 1 base and J by 11 bases; unmatched bases: 13. This CDR3 spans 15 amino acids. Germline V gives CDR1 SGHDN, CDR2 FVKESK. CDR3 sequence: CASSQGIRQGLPAFF. In DNA, the CDR3 is TGTGCCAGCAGCCAAGGGATCCGACAGGGCCTTCCGGCTTTCTTT.

This clone turned up a few times. The CDR3, as DNA: TGTGCCAGCAGCCAAGTCGAATCCAGGGTGAGCAATCAGCCCCAGCATTTT. It specifies CASSQVESRVSNQPQHF. V gene TRBV4-2 combines with J gene TRBJ1-5, with D possibly matching TRBD1 (5 bases). This CDR3 region has 17 residues. Per germline, CDR1 LGHNA and CDR2 YNFKEQ. V was cut by 1 base and J by 1 base, with 14 bases left in between.

Only a few counts were recorded for this clone. The chain is built from TRBV29-1 and TRBJ1-1, with D unresolved. V lost 4 bases to trimming and J lost 3 bases, with 6 bases between them. CDR1 SQVTM and CDR2 ANQGSEA come from the germline V gene. The length of the CDR3 is 11 residues. Here the CDR3 DNA reads TGCAGCGTTGTCTTCTACACTGAAGCTTTCTTT. It is translated as CSVVFYTEAFF.